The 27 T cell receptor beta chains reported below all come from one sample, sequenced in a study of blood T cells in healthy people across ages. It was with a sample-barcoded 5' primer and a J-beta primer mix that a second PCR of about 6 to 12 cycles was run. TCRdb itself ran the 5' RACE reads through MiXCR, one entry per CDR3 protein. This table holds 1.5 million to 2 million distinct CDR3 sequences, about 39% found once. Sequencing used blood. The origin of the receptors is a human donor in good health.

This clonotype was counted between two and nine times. The CDR3 nucleotides read TGTGCCAGCAGTCCCCGAAGGGAGTCGCAGTTCTTC. This gives the protein CASSPRRESQFF. The chain is built from TRBV28 and TRBJ2-1; possibly TRBD2 for D (5 bases). With 5 bases removed from V and 12 bases from J, the gap between germline ends came to 14 bases. This CDR3 spans 12 amino acids. CDR1 and CDR2 from the germline V gene are MDHEN and SYDVKM.

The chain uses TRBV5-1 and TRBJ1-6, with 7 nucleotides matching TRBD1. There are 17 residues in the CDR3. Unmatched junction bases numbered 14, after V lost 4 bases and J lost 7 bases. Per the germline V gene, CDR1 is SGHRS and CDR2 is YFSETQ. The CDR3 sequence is CASSPLSVGGANSPLHF. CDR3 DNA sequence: TGCGCCAGCAGCCCCCTGAGCGTAGGGGGCGCGAATTCACCCCTCCACTTT.

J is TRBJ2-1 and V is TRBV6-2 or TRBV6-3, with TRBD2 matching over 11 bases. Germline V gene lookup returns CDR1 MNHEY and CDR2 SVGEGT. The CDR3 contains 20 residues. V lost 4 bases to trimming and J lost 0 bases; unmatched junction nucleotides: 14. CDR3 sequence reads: CASSSTALAGGLSSYNEQFF. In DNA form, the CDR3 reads TGTGCCAGCAGTTCGACTGCCCTAGCGGGGGGCCTTAGCTCCTACAATGAGCAGTTCTTC.

CDR3 amino acids: CASSQGRTGGSDEQYF. The CDR3 DNA reads as TGTGCCAGCAGCCAAGGACGGACAGGGGGTTCGGACGAGCAGTACTTC. The chain uses TRBV7-9 and TRBJ2-4, with 10 bases fitting TRBD1. Matching the DNA end better, TRBJ2-7 makes the J call doubtful. The CDR3 has 16 residues. From germline, CDR1 is SEHNR and CDR2 FQNEAQ (reference sequence).

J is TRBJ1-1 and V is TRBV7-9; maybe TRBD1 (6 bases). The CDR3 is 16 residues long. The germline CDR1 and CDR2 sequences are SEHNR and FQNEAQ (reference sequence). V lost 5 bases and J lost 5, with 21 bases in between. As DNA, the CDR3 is TGTGCCAGCAGCCCGGGGGTGGGGGGCGCTGAGACTGAAGCTTTCTTT. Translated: CASSPGVGGAETEAFF.

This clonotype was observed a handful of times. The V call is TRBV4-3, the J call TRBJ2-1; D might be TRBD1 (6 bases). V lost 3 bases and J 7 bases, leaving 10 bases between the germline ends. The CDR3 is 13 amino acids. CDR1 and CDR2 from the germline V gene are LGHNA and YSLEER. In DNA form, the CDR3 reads TGCGCCAGCAGCCATTCGGACAGTAATGAGCAGTTCTTC. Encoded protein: CASSHSDSNEQFF.

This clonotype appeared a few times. The CDR3 protein is CASSFIRGDTEAFF. CDR3 nucleotide sequence: TGTGCCAGCAGTTTTATCCGGGGGGACACTGAAGCTTTCTTT. The chain couples TRBV6-2 or TRBV6-3 to TRBJ1-1; a possible D gene is TRBD1 (5 bases). Per germline, CDR1 MNHEY and CDR2 SVGEGT. V shed 4 bases and J shed 3 bases, with 12 bases lying between them. The CDR3 has 14 residues.

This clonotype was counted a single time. The CDR3 region has the DNA TGTGCCAGCAGCCCAATCACAGCCGGCGATACGCAGTATTTT. It encodes CASSPITAGDTQYF. The rearrangement joins TRBV12-3 or TRBV12-4 to TRBJ2-3, with D hard to call. Trimming removed 6 bases at V and 6 bases at J, with 16 bases between. The CDR3 totals 14 residues.

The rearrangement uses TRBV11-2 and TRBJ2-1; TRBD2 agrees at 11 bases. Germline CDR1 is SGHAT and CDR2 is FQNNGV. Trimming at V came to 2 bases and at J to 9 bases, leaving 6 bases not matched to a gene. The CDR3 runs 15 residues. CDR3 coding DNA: TGTGCCAGCAGCTTACTACTAGCGGGGGTAGGTGAGCAGTTCTTC. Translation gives CASSLLLAGVGEQFF.

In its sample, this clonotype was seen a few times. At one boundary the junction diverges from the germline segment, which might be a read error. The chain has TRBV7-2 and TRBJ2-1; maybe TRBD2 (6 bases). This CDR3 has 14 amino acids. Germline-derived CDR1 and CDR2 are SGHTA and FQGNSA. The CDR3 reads CASSFGGSCNEQFF. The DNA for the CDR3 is TGTGCCAGCAGCTTCGGGGGATCCTGCAATGAGCAGTTCTTC.

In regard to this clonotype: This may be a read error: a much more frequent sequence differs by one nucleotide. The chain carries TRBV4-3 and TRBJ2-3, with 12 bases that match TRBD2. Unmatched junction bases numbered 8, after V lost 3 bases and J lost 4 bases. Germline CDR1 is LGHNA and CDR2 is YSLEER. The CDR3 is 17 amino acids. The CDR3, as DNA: TGCGCCAGCAGCCAGACTCAGACTAGCGGGAGCGCAGATACGCAGTATTTT. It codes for CASSQTQTSGSADTQYF.

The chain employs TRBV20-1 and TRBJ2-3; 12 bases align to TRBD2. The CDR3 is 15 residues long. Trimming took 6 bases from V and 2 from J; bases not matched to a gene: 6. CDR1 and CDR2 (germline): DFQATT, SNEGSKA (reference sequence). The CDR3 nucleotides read TGCAGTGCGCCCACTAGCGGGGGGATCACAGATACGCAGTATTTT. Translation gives CSAPTSGGITDTQYF.

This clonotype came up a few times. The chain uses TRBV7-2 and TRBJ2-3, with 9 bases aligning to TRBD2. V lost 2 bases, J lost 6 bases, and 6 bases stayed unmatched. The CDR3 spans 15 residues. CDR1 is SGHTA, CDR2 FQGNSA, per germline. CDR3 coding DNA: TGTGCCAGCAGCTTAAGGCGGGGGGGTGGGGATACGCAGTATTTT. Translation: CASSLRRGGGDTQYF.

CDR3 sequence (DNA): TGTGCCAGCTACACGAACACTGAAGCTTTCTTT. Amino acid sequence: CASYTNTEAFF. The chain links TRBV7-6 to TRBJ1-1; D is unresolved. The CDR3 totals 11 residues. Germline V CDR1 and CDR2: SGHVS, FNYEAQ. V lost 8 bases to trimming and J lost 1 base, with 5 bases between them.

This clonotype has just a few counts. The DNA of the CDR3 is TGTGCCAGCAGGCAATCCCGGGACATAAGTTACGAGCAGTACTTC. The encoded protein is CASRQSRDISYEQYF. The chain has TRBV28 and TRBJ2-1; TRBD1 might be the D (6 bases). The J call may be incorrect, as the DNA end agrees better with TRBJ2-7. The CDR3 extends over 15 amino acids. The V gene's germline CDR1 is MDHEN and CDR2 SYDVKM.

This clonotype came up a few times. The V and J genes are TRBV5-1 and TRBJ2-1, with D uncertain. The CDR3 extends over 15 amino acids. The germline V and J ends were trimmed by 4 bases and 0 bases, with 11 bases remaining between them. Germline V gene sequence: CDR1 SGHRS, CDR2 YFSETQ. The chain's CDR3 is CASSLTVFSYNEQFF. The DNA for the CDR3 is TGCGCCAGCAGCCTCACAGTCTTCTCCTACAATGAGCAGTTCTTC. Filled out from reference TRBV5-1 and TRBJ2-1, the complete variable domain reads KAGVTQTPRYLIKTRGQQVTLSCSPISGHRSVSWYQQTPGQGLQFLFEYFSETQRNKGNFPGRFSGRQFSNSRSEMNVSTLELGDSALYLCASSLTVFSYNEQFFGPGTRLTVL.

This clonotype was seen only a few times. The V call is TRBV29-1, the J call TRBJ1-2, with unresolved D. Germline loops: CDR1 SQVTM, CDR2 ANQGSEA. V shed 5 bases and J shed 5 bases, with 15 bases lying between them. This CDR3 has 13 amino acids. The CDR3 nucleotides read TGCAGCGTTCCTGGGGTGGAGGATTATGGCTACACCTTC. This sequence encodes CSVPGVEDYGYTF.

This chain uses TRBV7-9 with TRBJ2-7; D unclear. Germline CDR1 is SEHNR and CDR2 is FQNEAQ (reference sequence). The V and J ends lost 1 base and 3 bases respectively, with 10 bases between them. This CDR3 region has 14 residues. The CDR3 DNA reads TGTGCCAGCAGCTTAGATGGGTCGCGCTACGAGCAGTACTTC. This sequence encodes CASSLDGSRYEQYF.

The CDR3 sequence: CSAIIPTGQETQYF. The CDR3, as DNA: TGCAGTGCCATAATCCCGACAGGGCAAGAGACCCAGTACTTC. The genes are TRBV20-1 and TRBJ2-5, with 7 bases fitting TRBD1. The CDR3 is 14 residues long. CDR1 DFQATT and CDR2 SNEGSKA come from the germline V gene (reference sequence). V lost 6 bases, J lost 2 bases, and 9 bases stayed unmatched.

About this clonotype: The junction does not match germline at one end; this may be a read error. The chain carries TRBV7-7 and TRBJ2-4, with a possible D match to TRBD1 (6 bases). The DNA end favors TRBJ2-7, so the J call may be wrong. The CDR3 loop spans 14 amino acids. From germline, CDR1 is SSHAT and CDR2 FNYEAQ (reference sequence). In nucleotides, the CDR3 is TGTGCTAGCAGCCCATCCGCAGGGGCGTACGAGCAGTACTTC. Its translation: CASSPSAGAYEQYF.

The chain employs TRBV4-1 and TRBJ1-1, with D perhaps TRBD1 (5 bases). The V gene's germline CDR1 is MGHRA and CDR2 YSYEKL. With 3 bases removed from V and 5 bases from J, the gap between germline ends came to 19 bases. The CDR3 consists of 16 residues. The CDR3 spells CASSQGTALLGTEAFF. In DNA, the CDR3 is TGCGCCAGCAGCCAGGGGACGGCCCTCCTAGGAACTGAAGCTTTCTTT.

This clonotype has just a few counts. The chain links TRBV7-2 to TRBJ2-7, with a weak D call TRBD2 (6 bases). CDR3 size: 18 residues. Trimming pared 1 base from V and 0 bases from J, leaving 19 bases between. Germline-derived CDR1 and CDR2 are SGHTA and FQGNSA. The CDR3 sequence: CASSLVALSGLSSYEQYF. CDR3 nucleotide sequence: TGTGCCAGCAGCTTAGTAGCCTTAAGCGGGCTTAGCTCCTACGAGCAGTACTTC.

This chain's CDR3 is CASKTPGLDYGYTF. CDR3 nucleotide sequence: TGCGCCAGCAAGACTCCGGGACTAGATTATGGCTACACCTTC. The chain uses TRBV5-1 and TRBJ1-2; D may be TRBD1 (5 bases). V shed 6 bases and J shed 5 bases, with 17 bases lying between them. The CDR3 sequence is 14 residues long. Germline assignment: CDR1 SGHRS and CDR2 YFSETQ.

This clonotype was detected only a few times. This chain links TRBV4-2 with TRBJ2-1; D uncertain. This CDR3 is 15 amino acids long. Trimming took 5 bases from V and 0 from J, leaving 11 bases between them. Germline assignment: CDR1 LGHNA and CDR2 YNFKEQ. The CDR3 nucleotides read TGTGCCAGCAGCTTCGACAAATCCTCCTACAATGAGCAGTTCTTC. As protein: CASSFDKSSYNEQFF.

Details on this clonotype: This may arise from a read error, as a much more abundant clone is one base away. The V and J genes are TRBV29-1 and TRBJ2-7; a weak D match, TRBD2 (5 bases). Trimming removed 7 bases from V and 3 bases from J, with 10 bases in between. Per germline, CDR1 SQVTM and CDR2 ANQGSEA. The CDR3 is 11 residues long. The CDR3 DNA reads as TGCAGCGCCGCCGGGGTCTACGAGCAGTACTTC. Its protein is CSAAGVYEQYF.

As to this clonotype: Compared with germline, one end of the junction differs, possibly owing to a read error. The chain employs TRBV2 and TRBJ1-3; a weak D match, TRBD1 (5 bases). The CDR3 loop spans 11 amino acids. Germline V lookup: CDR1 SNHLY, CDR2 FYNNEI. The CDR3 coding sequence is TGTGCCACCACTGGGGGAAACACCACATATTTT. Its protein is CATTGGNTTYF. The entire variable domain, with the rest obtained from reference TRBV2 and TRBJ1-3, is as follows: EPEVTQTPSHQVTQMGQEVILRCVPISNHLYFYWYRQILGQKVEFLVSFYNNEISEKSEIFDDQFSVERPDGSNFTLKIRSTKLEDSAMYFCATTGGNTTYFGEGSWLTVV.

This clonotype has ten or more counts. In DNA, the CDR3 is TGCAGCGGCCGGGGGTACAATGAGCAGTTCTTC. It codes for CSGRGYNEQFF. V gene TRBV29-1 combines with J gene TRBJ2-1, with D perhaps TRBD2 (6 bases). V lost 7 bases, J lost 4 bases, and 8 bases lay in between. This CDR3 is 11 amino acids long. CDR1 SQVTM and CDR2 ANQGSEA come from the germline V gene.